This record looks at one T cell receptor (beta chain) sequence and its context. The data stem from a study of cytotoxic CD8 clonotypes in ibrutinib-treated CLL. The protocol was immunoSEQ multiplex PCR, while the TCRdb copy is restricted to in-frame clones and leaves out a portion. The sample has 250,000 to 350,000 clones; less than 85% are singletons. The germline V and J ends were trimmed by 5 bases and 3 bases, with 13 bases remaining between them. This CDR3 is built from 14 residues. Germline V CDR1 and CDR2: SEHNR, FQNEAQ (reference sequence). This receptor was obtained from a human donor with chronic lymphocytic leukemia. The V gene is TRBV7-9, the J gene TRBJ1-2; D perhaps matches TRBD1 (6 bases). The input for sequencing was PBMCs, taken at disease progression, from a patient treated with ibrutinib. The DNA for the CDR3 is TGTGCCAGCAGCCTGGGCAGGACAGACTATGGCTACACCTTC. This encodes CASSLGRTDYGYTF.